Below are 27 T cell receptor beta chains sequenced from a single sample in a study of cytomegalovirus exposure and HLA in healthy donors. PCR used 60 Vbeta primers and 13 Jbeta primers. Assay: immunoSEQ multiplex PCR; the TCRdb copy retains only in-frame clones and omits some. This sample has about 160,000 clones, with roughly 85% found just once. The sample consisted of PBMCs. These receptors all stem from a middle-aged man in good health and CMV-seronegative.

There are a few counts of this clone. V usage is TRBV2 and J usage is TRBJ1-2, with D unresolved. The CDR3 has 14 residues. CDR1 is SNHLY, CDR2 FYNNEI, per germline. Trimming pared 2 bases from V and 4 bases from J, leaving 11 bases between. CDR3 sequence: CASSELASSYGYTF. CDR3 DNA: TGTGCCAGCAGTGAATTGGCCTCATCCTATGGCTACACCTTC.

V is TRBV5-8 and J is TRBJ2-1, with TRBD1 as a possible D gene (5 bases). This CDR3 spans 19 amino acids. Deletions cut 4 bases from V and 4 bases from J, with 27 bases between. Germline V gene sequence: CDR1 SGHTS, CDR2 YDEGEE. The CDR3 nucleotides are TGTGCCAGCAGCACCTACCTTAGACAGACCCAGACAGAGTACAATGAGCAGTTCTTC. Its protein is CASSTYLRQTQTEYNEQFF.

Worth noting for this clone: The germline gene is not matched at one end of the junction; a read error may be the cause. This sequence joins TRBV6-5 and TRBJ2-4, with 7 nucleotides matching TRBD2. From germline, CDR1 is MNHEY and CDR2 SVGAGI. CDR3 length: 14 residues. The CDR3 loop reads CASSSRETLNSQYF. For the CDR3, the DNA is TGTGCCAGCAGTTCGCGGGAGACGCTAAACAGTCAGTACTTC.

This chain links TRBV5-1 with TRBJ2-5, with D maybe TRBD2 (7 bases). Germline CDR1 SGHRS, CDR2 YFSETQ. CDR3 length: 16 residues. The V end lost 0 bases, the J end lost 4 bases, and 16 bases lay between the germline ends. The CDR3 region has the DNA TGCGCCAGCAGCTTGGGGGAGGGGGGCCTCGGAGAGACCCAGTACTTC. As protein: CASSLGEGGLGETQYF. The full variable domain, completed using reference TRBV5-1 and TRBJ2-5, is KAGVTQTPRYLIKTRGQQVTLSCSPISGHRSVSWYQQTPGQGLQFLFEYFSETQRNKGNFPGRFSGRQFSNSRSEMNVSTLELGDSALYLCASSLGEGGLGETQYFGPGTRLLVL.

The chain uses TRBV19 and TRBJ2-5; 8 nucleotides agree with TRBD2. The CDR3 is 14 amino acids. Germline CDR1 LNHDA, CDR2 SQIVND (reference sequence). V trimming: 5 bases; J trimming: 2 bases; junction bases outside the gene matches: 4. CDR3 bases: TGTGCCAGTAGTCCGACTAGCGTGCAAGAGACCCAGTACTTC. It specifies CASSPTSVQETQYF.

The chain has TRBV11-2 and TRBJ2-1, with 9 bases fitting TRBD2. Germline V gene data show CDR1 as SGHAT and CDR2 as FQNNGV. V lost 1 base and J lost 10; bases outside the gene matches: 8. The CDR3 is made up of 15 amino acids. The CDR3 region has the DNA TGTGCCAGCAGCTTAGTTAGTAGCGGGAGTAGCGAGCAGTTCTTC. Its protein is CASSLVSSGSSEQFF.

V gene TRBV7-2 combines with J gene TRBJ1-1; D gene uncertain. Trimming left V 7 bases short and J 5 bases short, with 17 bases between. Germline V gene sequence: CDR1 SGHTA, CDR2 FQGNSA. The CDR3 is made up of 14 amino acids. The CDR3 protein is CASTRNPRETEAFF. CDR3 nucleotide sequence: TGTGCCAGCACCCGAAACCCGAGGGAGACTGAAGCTTTCTTT.

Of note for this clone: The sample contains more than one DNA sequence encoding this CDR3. CDR3 loop: CASSPGQGSYNEQFF. In DNA, the CDR3 is TGCGCCAGCAGCCCCGGACAGGGGTCCTACAATGAGCAGTTCTTC. The rearrangement joins TRBV5-1 to TRBJ2-1, with TRBD1 matching over 9 bases. Germline V gene data show CDR1 as SGHRS and CDR2 as YFSETQ. The J segment lost 1 base and the V segment lost 4 bases, leaving 3 bases of the junction unmatched. The CDR3 is 15 amino acids.

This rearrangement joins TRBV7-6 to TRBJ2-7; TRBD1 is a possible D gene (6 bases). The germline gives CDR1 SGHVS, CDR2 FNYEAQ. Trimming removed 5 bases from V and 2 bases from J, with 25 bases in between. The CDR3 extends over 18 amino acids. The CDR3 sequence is CASSRSSAAAGATYEQYF. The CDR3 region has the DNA TGTGCCAGCAGCCGCTCCTCCGCGGCGGCAGGGGCCACCTACGAGCAGTACTTC.

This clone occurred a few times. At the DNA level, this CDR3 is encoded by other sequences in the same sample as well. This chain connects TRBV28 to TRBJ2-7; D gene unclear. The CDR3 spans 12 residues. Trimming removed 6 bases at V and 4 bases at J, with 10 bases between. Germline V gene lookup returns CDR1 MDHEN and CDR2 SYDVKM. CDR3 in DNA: TGTGCCAGCAGCCTGACGGGTTACGAGCAGTACTTC. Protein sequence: CASSLTGYEQYF.

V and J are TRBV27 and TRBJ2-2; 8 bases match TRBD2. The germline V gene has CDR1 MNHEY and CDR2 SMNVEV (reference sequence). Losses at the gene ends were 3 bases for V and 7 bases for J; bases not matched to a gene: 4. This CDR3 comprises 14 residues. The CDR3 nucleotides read TGTGCCAGCAGTTTGTCGGGAGGGAACGGGGAGCTGTTTTTT. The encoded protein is CASSLSGGNGELFF.

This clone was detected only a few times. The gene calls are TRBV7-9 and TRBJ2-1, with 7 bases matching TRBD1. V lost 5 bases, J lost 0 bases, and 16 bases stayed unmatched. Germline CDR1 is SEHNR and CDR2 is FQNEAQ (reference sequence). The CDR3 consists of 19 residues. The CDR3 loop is CASSPRGGRGQNSYNEQFF. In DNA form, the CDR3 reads TGTGCCAGCAGCCCGAGAGGGGGACGGGGACAGAACTCCTACAATGAGCAGTTCTTC.

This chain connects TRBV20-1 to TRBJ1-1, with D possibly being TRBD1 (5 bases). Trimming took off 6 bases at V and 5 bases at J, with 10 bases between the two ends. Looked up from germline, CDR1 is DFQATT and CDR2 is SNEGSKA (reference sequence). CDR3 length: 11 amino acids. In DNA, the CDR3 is TGCAGTGCGTCAGGGCGGACTGAAGCTTTCTTT. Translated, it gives CSASGRTEAFF.

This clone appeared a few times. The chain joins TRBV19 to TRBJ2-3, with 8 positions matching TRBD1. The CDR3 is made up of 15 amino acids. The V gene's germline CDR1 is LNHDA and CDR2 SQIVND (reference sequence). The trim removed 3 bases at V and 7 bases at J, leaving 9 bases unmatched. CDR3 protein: CASSIGQGGLHTQYF. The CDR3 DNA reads TGTGCCAGTAGTATCGGACAGGGTGGCCTGCATACGCAGTATTTT.

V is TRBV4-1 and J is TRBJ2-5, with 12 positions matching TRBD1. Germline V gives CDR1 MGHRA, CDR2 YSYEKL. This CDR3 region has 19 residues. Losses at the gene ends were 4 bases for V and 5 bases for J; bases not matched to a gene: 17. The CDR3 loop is CASSPPRDRGPGSGETQYF. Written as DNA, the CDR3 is TGCGCCAGCAGCCCGCCGCGGGACAGGGGGCCGGGGTCGGGTGAGACCCAGTACTTC.

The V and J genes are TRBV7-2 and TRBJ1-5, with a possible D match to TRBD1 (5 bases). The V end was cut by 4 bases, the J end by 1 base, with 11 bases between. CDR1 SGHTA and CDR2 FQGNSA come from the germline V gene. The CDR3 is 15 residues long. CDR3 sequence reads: CASSSGGRSNQPQHF. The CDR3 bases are TGTGCCAGCAGCTCGGGGGGTCGGAGCAATCAGCCCCAGCATTTT.

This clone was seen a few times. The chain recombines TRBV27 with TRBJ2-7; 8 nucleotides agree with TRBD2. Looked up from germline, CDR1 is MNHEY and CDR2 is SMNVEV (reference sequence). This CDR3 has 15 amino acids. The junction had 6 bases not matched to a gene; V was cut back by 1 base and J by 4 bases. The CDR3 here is CASSLFFGGEYEQYF. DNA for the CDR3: TGTGCCAGCAGTTTATTCTTCGGGGGGGAATACGAGCAGTACTTC.

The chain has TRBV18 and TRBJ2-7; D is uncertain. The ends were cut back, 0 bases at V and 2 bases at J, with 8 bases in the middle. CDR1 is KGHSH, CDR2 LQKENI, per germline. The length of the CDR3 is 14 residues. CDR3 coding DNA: TGTGCCAGCTCACCACCAATGTCCACCTACGAGCAGTACTTC. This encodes CASSPPMSTYEQYF. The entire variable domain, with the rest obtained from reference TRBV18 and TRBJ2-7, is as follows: NAGVMQNPRHLVRRRGQEARLRCSPMKGHSHVYWYRQLPEEGLKFMVYLQKENIIDESGMPKERFSAEFPKEGPSILRIQQVVRGDSAAYFCASSPPMSTYEQYFGPGTRLTVT.

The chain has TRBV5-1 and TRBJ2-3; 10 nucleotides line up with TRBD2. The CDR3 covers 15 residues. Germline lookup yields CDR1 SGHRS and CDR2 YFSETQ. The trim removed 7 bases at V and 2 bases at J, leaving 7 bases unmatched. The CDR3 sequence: CASGRTSGSTDTQYF. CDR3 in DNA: TGCGCCAGCGGCCGGACTAGCGGATCCACAGATACGCAGTATTTT.

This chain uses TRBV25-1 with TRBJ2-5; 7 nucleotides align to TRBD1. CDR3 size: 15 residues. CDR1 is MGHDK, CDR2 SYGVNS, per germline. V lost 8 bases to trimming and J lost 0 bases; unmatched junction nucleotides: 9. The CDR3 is CASETGMGYQETQYF. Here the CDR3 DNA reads TGTGCCAGCGAGACAGGGATGGGGTACCAAGAGACCCAGTACTTC.

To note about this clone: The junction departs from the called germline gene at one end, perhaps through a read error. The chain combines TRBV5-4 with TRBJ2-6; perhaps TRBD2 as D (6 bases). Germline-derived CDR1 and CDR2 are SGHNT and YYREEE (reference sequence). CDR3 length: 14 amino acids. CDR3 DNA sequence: TGTGCCAGCCAACTAGCCTCTGGGGCCAACGGCCTGACTTTC. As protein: CASQLASGANGLTF. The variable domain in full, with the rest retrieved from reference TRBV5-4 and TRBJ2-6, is ETGVTQSPTHLIKTRGQQVTLRCSSQSGHNTVSWYQQALGQGPQFIFQYYREEENGRGNFPPRFSGLQFPNYSSELNVNALELDDSALYLCASQLASGANGLTFGAGSRLTVL.

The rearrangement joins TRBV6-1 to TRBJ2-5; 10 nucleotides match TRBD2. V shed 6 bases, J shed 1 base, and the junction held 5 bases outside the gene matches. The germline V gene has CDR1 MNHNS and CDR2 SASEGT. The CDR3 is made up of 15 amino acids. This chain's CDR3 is CASRLSGGAQETQYF. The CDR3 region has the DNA TGTGCCAGCAGGCTCAGCGGGGGGGCCCAAGAGACCCAGTACTTC.

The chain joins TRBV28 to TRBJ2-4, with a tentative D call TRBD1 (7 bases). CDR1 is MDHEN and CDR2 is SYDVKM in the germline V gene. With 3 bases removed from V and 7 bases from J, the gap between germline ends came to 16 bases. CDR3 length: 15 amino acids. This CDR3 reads CASSFSGGLGNIQYF. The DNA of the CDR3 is TGTGCCAGCAGTTTTTCAGGGGGACTTGGGAACATTCAGTACTTC.

CDR3 nucleotides: TGTGCCAGTAGGCGGGAGAGCTCCTACAATGAGCAGTTCTTC. Residues: CASRRESSYNEQFF. The chain couples TRBV5-4 to TRBJ2-1; 7 positions match TRBD2. The germline CDR1 and CDR2 sequences are SGHNT and YYREEE (reference sequence). CDR3 length: 14 amino acids. The V gene end was trimmed by 8 bases and the J gene end by 0 bases; junction bases not matched to a gene: 5.

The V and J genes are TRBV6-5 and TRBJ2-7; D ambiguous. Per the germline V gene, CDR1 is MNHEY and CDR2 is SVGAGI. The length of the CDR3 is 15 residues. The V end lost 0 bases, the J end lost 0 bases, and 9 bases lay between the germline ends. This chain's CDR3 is CASSYSIDNSYEQYF. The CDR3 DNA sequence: TGTGCCAGCAGTTACTCGATTGACAACTCCTACGAGCAGTACTTC.

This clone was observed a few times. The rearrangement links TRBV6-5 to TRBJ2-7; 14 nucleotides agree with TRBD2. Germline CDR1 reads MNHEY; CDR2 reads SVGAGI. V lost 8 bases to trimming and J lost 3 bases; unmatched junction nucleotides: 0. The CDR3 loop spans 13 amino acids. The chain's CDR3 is CASGLAGGYEQYF. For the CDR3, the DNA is TGTGCCAGCGGACTAGCGGGAGGCTACGAGCAGTACTTC.

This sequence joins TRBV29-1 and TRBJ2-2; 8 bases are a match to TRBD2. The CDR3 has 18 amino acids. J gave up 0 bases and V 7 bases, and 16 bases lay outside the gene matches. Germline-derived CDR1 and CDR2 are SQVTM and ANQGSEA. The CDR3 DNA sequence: TGCAGCGCTACCGAAAGGGCGGGAGGTCATCCGAACACCGGGGAGCTGTTTTTT. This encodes CSATERAGGHPNTGELFF.